A single sample is the source of the 26 T cell receptor beta chains below, sequenced in a study of T cells in Graves' hyperthyroidism and ophthalmopathy. Regions amplified from RNA transcripts were the TCR beta CDR3 regions. The HTBI primer set was used in a first-round RT-PCR of the TCR CDR3. TCRdb used MiXCR to reprocess the multiplex PCR reads, holding one entry per CDR3 protein. This sample has 550,000 to 800,000 distinct CDR3 sequences, with 17% found just once. The sequenced sample was blood. The receptors derive from a man aged 45-65 years with Graves' hyperthyroidism.

This clonotype was observed at least ten times. This chain connects TRBV13 to TRBJ2-5; 7 bases match TRBD2. The CDR3 covers 17 residues. Germline V gives CDR1 PRHDT, CDR2 FYEKMQ (reference sequence). The V segment lost 4 bases and the J segment 2 bases; nucleotides outside the gene matches: 13. CDR3 residues: CASSSAGAGDDQETQYF. Written as DNA, the CDR3 is TGTGCCAGCAGCTCCGCCGGGGCGGGAGACGATCAAGAGACCCAGTACTTC. The variable domain in full, completed from reference TRBV13 and TRBJ2-5, reads AAGVIQSPRHLIKEKRETATLKCYPIPRHDTVYWYQQGPGQDPQFLISFYEKMQSDKGSIPDRFSAQQFSDYHSELNMSSLELGDSALYFCASSSAGAGDDQETQYFGPGTRLLVL.

V usage is TRBV19 and J usage is TRBJ1-1, with D maybe TRBD1 (5 bases). The ends were cut back, 6 bases at V and 9 bases at J, with 20 bases in the middle. This CDR3 is 14 amino acids long. The germline V gene has CDR1 LNHDA and CDR2 SQIVND (reference sequence). The chain's CDR3 is CASRLRDGVEKAFF. The CDR3, as DNA: TGTGCCAGTAGACTCCGGGACGGCGTGGAGAAAGCTTTCTTT.

The gene calls are TRBV6-2 or TRBV6-3 and TRBJ1-2; a possible D gene is TRBD1 (5 bases). The V gene's germline CDR1 is MNHEY and CDR2 SVGEGT. This CDR3 is built from 14 residues. V lost 2 bases, J lost 8 bases, and 15 bases lay in between. The CDR3 DNA reads TGTGCCAGCAGTTACGATGGGGGTTTCGGGGGCTACACCTTC. This sequence encodes CASSYDGGFGGYTF.

Of note for this clonotype: A read error may explain this, as a much larger clone is one base away. V and J are TRBV12-3 or TRBV12-4 and TRBJ2-7; TRBD1 might be the D (5 bases). The length of the CDR3 is 14 residues. The V gene lost 5 bases and the J gene lost 4 bases, with 15 bases spanning the gap. The CDR3 bases are TGTGCCAGCAGTGCAGGGCCATCATTTTACGAGCAGTACTTC. Its protein is CASSAGPSFYEQYF.

Many counts were recorded for this clonotype. This rearrangement joins TRBV24-1 to TRBJ2-1; 8 bases line up with TRBD1. Germline CDR1 reads KGHDR; CDR2 reads SFDVKD. The V segment lost 1 base and the J segment 5 bases; nucleotides outside the gene matches: 6. The CDR3 runs to 16 residues. CDR3 region: CATSDLTGQEHNEQFF. The CDR3 coding sequence is TGTGCCACCAGTGATTTAACGGGACAGGAGCACAATGAGCAGTTCTTC.

This sequence joins TRBV28 and TRBJ1-6, with 7 bases lining up with TRBD1. This CDR3 has 13 amino acids. From germline, CDR1 is MDHEN and CDR2 SYDVKM. J gave up 9 bases and V 6 bases, and 5 bases lay outside the gene matches. CDR3 DNA: TGTGCCAGCAGCACAGGGGAAGGTTCACCCCTCCACTTT. As protein: CASSTGEGSPLHF. Looking up the rest from reference TRBV28 and TRBJ1-6 gives the full variable domain: DVKVTQSSRYLVKRTGEKVFLECVQDMDHENMFWYRQDPGLGLRLIYFSYDVKMKEKGDIPEGYSVSREKKERFSLILESASTNQTSMYLCASSTGEGSPLHFGNGTRLTVT.

V is TRBV6-5 and J is TRBJ2-4, with no clear D. The CDR3 sequence is 15 residues long. CDR1 is MNHEY, CDR2 SVGAGI, per germline. V lost 0 bases and J 6 bases, leaving 12 bases between the germline ends. This CDR3 reads CASSYSGPPANIQYF. The CDR3, as DNA: TGTGCCAGCAGTTACTCCGGACCTCCGGCAAACATTCAGTACTTC.

In this sample, this clonotype turned up once. With a much larger clone just one base away, this may be a read error. Written as DNA, the CDR3 is TGTGCCAGCACCCCAGCGGGAGTAGGGGATACGCGGTATTTT. Protein product: CASTPAGVGDTRYF. The chain couples TRBV28 to TRBJ2-3; 8 bases map to TRBD2. Germline V CDR1 and CDR2: MDHEN, SYDVKM. The CDR3 runs 14 residues. The variable domain in full, with the rest retrieved from reference TRBV28 and TRBJ2-3, is DVKVTQSSRYLVKRTGEKVFLECVQDMDHENMFWYRQDPGLGLRLIYFSYDVKMKEKGDIPEGYSVSREKKERFSLILESASTNQTSMYLCASTPAGVGDTRYFGPGTRLTVL.

Ten or more counts support this clonotype. The CDR3 bases are TGTGCCACCAGCAGAGATCGCCCCGAAAGGACGGAGTCCTACGAGCAGTACTTC. It translates to CATSRDRPERTESYEQYF. The chain has TRBV15 and TRBJ2-7, with D hard to call. Germline V gene sequence: CDR1 LNHNV, CDR2 YYDKDF (reference sequence). V lost 0 bases to trimming and J lost 1 base, with 19 bases between them. CDR3 length equals 18 residues.

This clonotype showed up just a few times. This may be a read error, as it is one base from a much larger clone. This chain uses TRBV2 with TRBJ1-5, with no clear D. The CDR3 loop spans 14 amino acids. Germline V lookup: CDR1 SNHLY, CDR2 FYNNEI. CDR3 residues: CASCFAHRNRPQHF. The CDR3 DNA reads as TGTGCCAGCTGTTTCGCACACCGAAATCGGCCCCAGCATTTT.

This clonotype occurred many times. This rearrangement joins TRBV12-3 or TRBV12-4 to TRBJ1-6; D ambiguous. The CDR3 covers 15 residues. V lost 2 bases to trimming and J lost 6 bases, with 11 bases between them. The CDR3 reads CASSLREYSNSPLHF. CDR3 DNA: TGTGCCAGCAGTTTAAGGGAGTATAGTAATTCACCCCTCCACTTT.

The rearrangement links TRBV19 to TRBJ2-1, with D perhaps TRBD2 (5 bases). With 1 base removed from V and 10 bases from J, the gap between germline ends came to 14 bases. The CDR3 is made up of 14 amino acids. Germline loops: CDR1 LNHDA, CDR2 SQIVND (reference sequence). CDR3 protein: CASSIGEGGQEQFF. Here the CDR3 DNA reads TGTGCCAGTAGTATAGGTGAGGGCGGTCAGGAGCAGTTCTTC. The complete variable domain, with remaining parts taken from reference TRBV19 and TRBJ2-1, reads DGGITQSPKYLFRKEGQNVTLSCEQNLNHDAMYWYRQDPGQGLRLIYYSQIVNDFQKGDIAEGYSVSREKKESFPLTVTSAQKNPTAFYLCASSIGEGGQEQFFGPGTRLTVL.

This clonotype was recorded at least ten times. The gene calls are TRBV28 and TRBJ1-1; D remains ambiguous. Germline V gene sequence: CDR1 MDHEN, CDR2 SYDVKM. CDR3 length equals 17 residues. Trimming pared 6 bases from V and 0 bases from J, leaving 20 bases between. This CDR3 reads CASSPGGGGPMNTEAFF. The CDR3 nucleotides read TGTGCCAGCAGCCCCGGAGGAGGAGGGCCCATGAACACTGAAGCTTTCTTT.

Comments on this clonotype: Possible read error: a much larger clone is one base away. The chain employs TRBV7-9 and TRBJ2-1, with D possibly being TRBD1 or TRBD2 (6 bases each). Trimming took 6 bases from V and 8 from J, leaving 17 bases between them. CDR1 and CDR2 from the germline V gene are SEHNR and FQNEAQ (reference sequence). The CDR3 runs 14 residues. CDR3 amino acids: CASSCRSGAYEQFF. CDR3 in DNA: TGTGCCAGCAGTTGCAGGTCGGGGGCATATGAGCAGTTCTTC.

This clonotype was recorded a few times. This chain joins TRBV27 and TRBJ1-3, with a tentative D call TRBD1 (5 bases). Germline assignment: CDR1 MNHEY and CDR2 SMNVEV (reference sequence). The V and J ends lost 0 bases and 3 bases respectively, with 12 bases between them. The CDR3 is made up of 16 amino acids. The CDR3, as DNA: TGTGCCAGCAGTTTATCCATAGGGGAAGTTGGAAACACCATATATTTT. Its protein is CASSLSIGEVGNTIYF.

The sample holds many counts of this clonotype. V is TRBV28 and J is TRBJ1-1, with 8 bases identical to TRBD1. CDR3 length: 13 amino acids. In germline, CDR1 is MDHEN, CDR2 SYDVKM. The V segment lost 4 bases and the J segment 6 bases; nucleotides outside the gene matches: 4. The CDR3 nucleotides read TGTGCCAGCAGTTCTACAGGGGGGCCTGAAGCTTTCTTT. Its translation is CASSSTGGPEAFF.

This clonotype has just a few counts. J is TRBJ2-1 and V is TRBV14; no reliable D call. V was shortened by 1 base and J by 9 bases, with 10 bases between the two germline ends. Germline V gives CDR1 SGHDN, CDR2 FVKESK. This CDR3 comprises 13 residues. The CDR3 protein is CASSQVRNGEQFF. CDR3 DNA: TGTGCCAGCAGCCAAGTCAGGAACGGTGAGCAGTTCTTC.

The V gene is TRBV29-1, the J gene TRBJ1-2; TRBD1 is a possible D gene (6 bases). CDR1 and CDR2 (germline): SQVTM, ANQGSEA. V dropped 5 bases and J dropped 4 bases, with 17 bases sitting between them. The CDR3 totals 14 residues. CDR3 bases: TGCAGCGTTCGGGCACAGGGAGGAGGCTATGGCTACACCTTC. Amino acid sequence: CSVRAQGGGYGYTF.

This clonotype was counted once. This chain joins TRBV19 and TRBJ2-1; 8 bases map to TRBD1. Trimming cost V 4 bases and J 13 bases; bases outside gene matches: 9. CDR3 length equals 13 residues. Germline CDR1 reads LNHDA; CDR2 reads SQIVND (reference sequence). The CDR3 sequence is CASSNQGAPTQFF. The CDR3 DNA is TGTGCCAGTAGTAACCAGGGGGCTCCGACCCAGTTCTTC.

This clonotype turned up a few times. Given a much more abundant clone one base away, this may be a read error. The V call is TRBV27, the J call TRBJ2-3, with TRBD2 as a possible D gene (6 bases). From germline, CDR1 is MNHEY and CDR2 SMNVEV (reference sequence). The germline V and J ends were trimmed by 3 bases and 4 bases, with 14 bases remaining between them. The CDR3 is made up of 15 amino acids. The CDR3 sequence is CASSFYQPSADTQYF. CDR3 DNA sequence: TGTGCCAGCAGTTTCTATCAACCTAGCGCAGATACGCAGTATTTT.

The chain combines TRBV4-1 with TRBJ2-3; 8 bases line up with TRBD2. This CDR3 is 14 amino acids long. Looked up from germline, CDR1 is MGHRA and CDR2 is YSYEKL. The V gene end was trimmed by 3 bases and the J gene end by 6 bases; junction bases not matched to a gene: 5. The CDR3 DNA is TGCGCCAGCAGCCAGCAGACTAGCGTTGATACGCAGTATTTT. Its protein is CASSQQTSVDTQYF.

This clonotype was observed a handful of times. Written as DNA, the CDR3 is TGTGCCAGCAGCAGGACTAGCAACACAGATACGCAGTATTTT. This encodes CASSRTSNTDTQYF. The chain couples TRBV9 to TRBJ2-3; 8 bases are a match to TRBD2. The J segment lost 2 bases and the V segment lost 4 bases, leaving 3 bases of the junction unmatched. The CDR3 extends over 14 amino acids. Germline-derived CDR1 and CDR2 are SGDLS and YYNGEE.

This clonotype was observed a few times. The chain carries TRBV14 and TRBJ2-7; D possibly corresponds to TRBD2 (6 bases). The CDR3 runs 14 residues. Germline CDR1 is SGHDN and CDR2 is FVKESK. The V and J ends lost 6 bases and 5 bases respectively, with 17 bases between them. CDR3 sequence: CASSRLAGWNEQYF. DNA for the CDR3: TGTGCCAGCAGTCGTCTGGCGGGATGGAACGAGCAGTACTTC.

This clonotype was observed many times. The chain joins TRBV18 to TRBJ2-3; D tentatively reads TRBD1 or TRBD2 (6 bases each). Trimming took 3 bases from V and 4 from J, leaving 20 bases between them. Germline assignment: CDR1 KGHSH and CDR2 LQKENI. The CDR3 sequence is 17 residues long. CDR3 region: CASSPPLGGAEADTQYF. The CDR3 bases are TGTGCCAGCTCACCTCCCCTCGGGGGCGCGGAGGCAGATACGCAGTATTTT.

The rearrangement joins TRBV12-3 or TRBV12-4 to TRBJ2-5; TRBD2 matches at 10 bases. The CDR3 is 14 residues long. The junction had 6 bases not matched to a gene; V was cut back by 9 bases and J by 2 bases. CDR3 in DNA: TGTGCCAGTCTAGCGGGAGACTGGCAAGAGACCCAGTACTTC. This encodes CASLAGDWQETQYF.

This clonotype has a count of ten or more. The gene calls are TRBV11-2 and TRBJ2-3, with 8 bases identical to TRBD2. From germline, CDR1 is SGHAT and CDR2 FQNNGV. With 4 bases clipped from V and 2 bases from J, the junction kept 2 bases outside the gene matches. The CDR3 is 14 residues long. The CDR3 DNA reads TGTGCCAGCAGCTATAGCGGGGACACAGATACGCAGTATTTT. This translates into CASSYSGDTDTQYF.